These T cell receptor beta chains were read from a single sample in a study of blood T cells in healthy people across ages. TCRdb reprocessed the 5' RACE reads with MiXCR, giving one entry per CDR3 protein. This table has about 1.1 million distinct CDR3 sequences, around two fifths appearing once. Sequencing input: blood. The receptors were gathered from a man aged 18 to 29 in good health. Both conserved end residues are part of each CDR3. Fields, in order: V gene, D gene, clone size, J gene, CDR3 protein, CDR3 DNA. The D gene is left open where the match is weak. A clone size is listed for some rows: how often the clone was seen (once, few, many), or a class if it is expanded.

>TRBV20-1|TRBD1|few|TRBJ2-3
CSARDGQGLDTQYF
TGCAGTGCTAGAGATGGACAGGGATTGGATACGCAGTATTTT
>TRBV20-1|.|many|TRBJ2-1
CSARRNEQFF
TGCAGTGCCCGCCGCAATGAGCAGTTCTTC
>TRBV20-1|.|few|TRBJ1-6
CSAHQPNSPLHF
TGCAGTGCTCACCAACCCAATTCACCCCTCCACTTT
>TRBV6-1|.|few|TRBJ1-4
CASSEEVRGEKLFF
TGTGCCAGCAGTGAGGAAGTAAGGGGCGAAAAACTGTTTTTT
>TRBV4-3|.|.|TRBJ1-5
CASSQDLSGDQPQHF
TGCGCCAGCAGCCAAGATCTATCGGGTGATCAGCCCCAGCATTTT
>TRBV15|TRBD1|.|TRBJ1-2
CATSPDRASNYGYTF
TGTGCCACCAGCCCGGACAGGGCCTCTAACTATGGCTACACCTTC
>TRBV28|TRBD1|.|TRBJ1-1
CASRIATGFNTEAFF
TGTGCCAGCCGAATCGCGACAGGGTTCAACACTGAAGCTTTCTTT
>TRBV4-1|TRBD2|.|TRBJ2-7
CASSQVWTSGYEQYF
TGCGCCAGCAGCCAAGTGTGGACTAGCGGTTACGAGCAGTACTTC
>TRBV20-1|.|.|TRBJ1-6
CSARRSQGSIDSPLHF
TGCAGTGCTAGGAGGTCGCAGGGGAGTATTGATTCACCCCTCCACTTT
>TRBV27|TRBD1|.|TRBJ1-2
CASSFGQGVDGYTF
TGTGCCAGCAGTTTTGGGCAGGGGGTCGATGGCTACACCTTC
>TRBV10-3|TRBD1|.|TRBJ1-4
CATQNIQGGNEKLFF
TGTGCCACACAGAATATACAGGGGGGTAATGAAAAACTGTTTTTT
>TRBV14|TRBD1|.|TRBJ1-1
CASSQGPWTGGGMNTEAFF
TGTGCCAGCAGCCAAGGACCATGGACAGGGGGCGGAATGAACACTGAAGCTTTCTTT
>TRBV9|.|.|TRBJ2-1
CASSVAGGLETQFF
TGTGCCAGCAGCGTAGCTGGGGGCCTAGAGACCCAGTTCTTC
>TRBV4-1|.|few|TRBJ1-5
CASSQLQVSNQPQHF
TGCGCCAGCAGCCAGTTACAGGTTAGCAATCAGCCCCAGCATTTT
>TRBV5-1|TRBD2|few|TRBJ2-7
CASSLAGPEQYF
TGCGCCAGCAGCTTAGCGGGGCCCGAGCAGTACTTC
>TRBV10-3|TRBD1|few|TRBJ2-5
CAIKGTGAQETQYF
TGTGCCATCAAGGGGACAGGAGCCCAAGAGACCCAGTACTTC
>TRBV10-3|.|many|TRBJ2-1
CAISEDGSSYNEQFF
TGTGCCATCAGTGAAGACGGGAGCTCCTACAATGAGCAGTTCTTC
>TRBV5-1|TRBD1|few|TRBJ2-5
CASTGGEEETQYF
TGCGCCAGCACAGGGGGCGAGGAAGAGACCCAGTACTTC
>TRBV4-3|.|.|TRBJ1-1
CASSPERGGYTEAFF
TGCGCCAGCAGCCCCGAGCGAGGAGGTTACACTGAAGCTTTCTTT
>TRBV10-3|.|.|TRBJ1-5
CAISEWPGTVSGNQPQHF
TGTGCCATCAGTGAGTGGCCGGGTACTGTGTCGGGCAATCAGCCCCAGCATTTT
>TRBV28|.|.|TRBJ1-5
CASSLRAGVNQPQHF
TGTGCCAGCAGTTTACGGGCAGGGGTCAATCAGCCCCAGCATTTT
>TRBV5-1|.|.|TRBJ2-5
CASSLGRTASSQETQYF
TGCGCCAGCAGCTTGGGTAGGACAGCTTCTAGTCAAGAGACCCAGTACTTC
>TRBV7-2|.|few|TRBJ1-5
CASSLVPRDGNQPQHF
TGTGCCAGCAGCTTAGTTCCTCGCGATGGCAATCAGCCCCAGCATTTT
>TRBV4-2|.|.|TRBJ2-4
CASSQDDAGARKNIQYF
TGTGCCAGCAGCCAAGATGACGCAGGGGCGAGAAAAAACATTCAGTACTTC
>TRBV7-7|.|once|TRBJ2-7
CASSATVGAYEQYF
TGTGCTAGCAGCGCGACAGTGGGGGCCTACGAGCAGTACTTC
>TRBV28|.|few|TRBJ1-4
CASRGATTNEKLFF
TGTGCCAGCAGGGGGGCGACAACTAATGAAAAACTGTTTTTT
>TRBV27|.|.|TRBJ1-2
CASGGRAGGAGYTF
TGTGCCAGCGGGGGACGGGCAGGTGGGGCGGGCTACACCTTC
>TRBV7-3|.|.|TRBJ2-4
CASSEGTGSMNIQYF
TGTGCCAGCAGCGAGGGTACGGGGTCGATGAACATTCAGTACTTC
>TRBV9|.|.|TRBJ1-5
CASSDEPGPNQPQHF
TGTGCCAGCAGCGACGAGCCAGGACCTAATCAGCCCCAGCATTTT
>TRBV7-2|TRBD1|once|TRBJ2-2
CASSLEGTGVTGELFF
TGTGCCAGCAGCTTAGAAGGGACAGGGGTTACCGGGGAGCTGTTTTTT
>TRBV10-3|.|.|TRBJ2-3
CATSDVRKDTQYF
TGTGCCACCAGTGACGTCCGGAAAGATACGCAGTATTTT
>TRBV4-2|TRBD1|.|TRBJ1-1
CASSQRGQGLTEAFF
TGTGCCAGCAGCCAGAGGGGACAGGGGCTGACTGAAGCTTTCTTT
>TRBV29-1|.|few|TRBJ1-1
CSVAKPLNTEAFF
TGCAGCGTTGCCAAACCGTTGAACACTGAAGCTTTCTTT
>TRBV20-1|.|few|TRBJ1-2
CSASAREPGLQGRGGYTF
TGCAGTGCTAGCGCCAGGGAACCGGGTCTACAGGGACGAGGAGGCTACACCTTC
>TRBV4-2|TRBD2|few|TRBJ2-3
CASSQEGSGGSGTDTQYF
TGTGCCAGCAGCCAAGAAGGTTCGGGGGGGTCGGGCACAGATACGCAGTATTTT
>TRBV12-3/TRBV12-4|.|.|TRBJ1-1
CASSPISRSEAFF
TGTGCCAGCAGCCCCATCAGCCGGTCTGAAGCTTTCTTT
>TRBV4-3|.|once|TRBJ1-1
CASSPSGGWENTEAFF
TGCGCCAGCAGCCCTAGTGGGGGGTGGGAGAACACTGAAGCTTTCTTT
>TRBV6-6|.|few|TRBJ2-7
CASSYPTERGAQPYEQYF
TGTGCCAGCAGTTACCCCACCGAAAGGGGGGCTCAGCCGTACGAGCAGTACTTC
>TRBV5-1|TRBD1|.|TRBJ2-7
CASSRSSTGPYEQYF
TGCGCCAGCAGCCGATCGTCGACAGGGCCCTACGAGCAGTACTTC
>TRBV25-1|.|.|TRBJ1-4
CASSKDPSSEKLFF
TGTGCCAGCAGTAAGGACCCCTCTAGTGAAAAACTGTTTTTT
>TRBV25-1|.|once|TRBJ2-5
CASSELWEQYF
TGTGCCAGCAGTGAACTATGGGAGCAGTACTTC
>TRBV20-1|TRBD1|.|TRBJ2-1
CSARNPTWDRGYNEQFF
TGCAGTGCTAGGAACCCGACGTGGGACAGAGGGTACAATGAGCAGTTCTTC
>TRBV5-1|.|.|TRBJ2-2
CASSLDSGLTGELFF
TGCGCCAGCAGCTTGGACAGTGGGTTAACCGGGGAGCTGTTTTTT
>TRBV10-3|.|.|TRBJ2-6
CAIGWDGSGANVLTF
TGTGCCATCGGATGGGACGGATCTGGGGCCAACGTCCTGACTTTC
>TRBV10-3|TRBD1|.|TRBJ2-7
CAISGPGQVPGQSYEQYF
TGTGCCATCAGTGGCCCGGGACAGGTTCCAGGGCAGTCCTACGAGCAGTACTTC
>TRBV20-1|TRBD1|once|TRBJ1-1
CSARSKGQGRNTEAFF
TGCAGTGCTAGAAGTAAGGGACAGGGACGAAACACTGAAGCTTTCTTT
>TRBV12-3/TRBV12-4|.|few|TRBJ2-1
CASGGLNNEQFF
TGTGCCAGCGGGGGGCTGAACAATGAGCAGTTCTTC
>TRBV12-3/TRBV12-4|.|.|TRBJ2-5
CASQIGGRQETQYF
TGTGCCAGCCAAATTGGGGGCAGACAAGAGACCCAGTACTTC
>TRBV6-6|.|.|TRBJ1-2
CASSSPTERVYGCTF
TGTGCCAGCAGTTCCCCGACAGAACGCGTCTATGGCTGCACCTTC
>TRBV5-1|TRBD1|.|TRBJ1-1
CASREGAVGTEAFF
TGCGCCAGCAGAGAGGGGGCAGTAGGCACTGAAGCTTTCTTT
>TRBV4-3|TRBD1|few|TRBJ2-1
CASSPLTPGTGLYNEQFF
TGCGCCAGCAGCCCGCTAACGCCCGGGACAGGGTTATACAATGAGCAGTTCTTC
>TRBV7-3|TRBD1|few|TRBJ2-1
CASSQTGSNEQFF
TGTGCCAGCAGCCAGACAGGGTCTAATGAGCAGTTCTTC
>TRBV28|.|few|TRBJ2-3
CASSLWTGRQVAYF
TGTGCCAGCAGTTTATGGACGGGGAGACAGGTTGCGTATTTT
>TRBV10-3|.|.|TRBJ1-5
CAIRGLLNQPQHF
TGTGCCATCAGGGGGCTTCTCAATCAGCCCCAGCATTTT
>TRBV7-2|.|many|TRBJ2-1
CASSLDSNGEQFF
TGTGCCAGCAGCCTGGACAGTAACGGAGAGCAGTTCTTC
>TRBV6-6|.|few|TRBJ2-1
CASPLQQGLFF
TGTGCCAGCCCCCTTCAGCAGGGACTGTTCTTC
>TRBV12-3/TRBV12-4|.|.|TRBJ1-1
CASSLGGIRTEAFF
TGTGCCAGCAGTTTAGGAGGGATTCGGACTGAAGCTTTCTTT
>TRBV3-1|TRBD1|.|TRBJ1-2
CTSSQDRDSYGYTF
TGTACCAGCAGCCAAGATCGGGACAGCTATGGCTACACCTTC